This T cell receptor (beta chain) was recorded in a study of cytomegalovirus exposure and HLA in healthy donors. Study outcomes and limitations: The classifier, whose performance was assessed in both the original and validation cohorts, reportedly diagnosed cytomegalovirus status with high specificity and sensitivity. Researchers reported in a later analysis that a missense DCLRE1C variant was tied to TCR beta V- and J-gene trimming. While the bulk of TCR sequences proved rare, some public TCRs turned up in many donors.

The CDR3 has 13 amino acids. Per the germline V gene, CDR1 is SGHVS and CDR2 is FNYEAQ. V was cut by 3 bases and J by 4 bases, with 9 bases left in between. With respect to this clone: What it recognizes is unknown.

This PCR relied on a set of 60 Vbeta primers and 13 Jbeta primers. TCRdb keeps only in-frame clones here, not all; method: immunoSEQ multiplex PCR. This sample has some 50,000 clones, with approximately 67% found just once. This sequence joins TRBV7-6 and TRBJ2-5, with TRBD2 as a possible D gene (6 bases). The sequence derives from a man aged 25-40 years in good health and CMV-seronegative. Sample: PBMCs. The CDR3 nucleotides are TGTGCCAGCAGCTTTTATAGCGGAGAGACCCAGTACTTC. Protein sequence: CASSFYSGETQYF.